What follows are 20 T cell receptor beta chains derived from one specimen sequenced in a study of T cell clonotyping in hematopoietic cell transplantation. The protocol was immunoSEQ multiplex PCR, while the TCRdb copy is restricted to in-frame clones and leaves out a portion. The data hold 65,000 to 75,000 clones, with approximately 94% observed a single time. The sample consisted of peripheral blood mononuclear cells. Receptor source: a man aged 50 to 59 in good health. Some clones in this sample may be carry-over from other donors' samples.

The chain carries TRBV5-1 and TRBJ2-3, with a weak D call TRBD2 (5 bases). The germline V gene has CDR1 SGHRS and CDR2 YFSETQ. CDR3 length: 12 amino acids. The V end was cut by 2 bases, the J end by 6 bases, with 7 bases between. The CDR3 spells CASSFSGDTQYF. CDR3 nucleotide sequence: TGCGCCAGCAGCTTTTCGGGGGATACGCAGTATTTT.

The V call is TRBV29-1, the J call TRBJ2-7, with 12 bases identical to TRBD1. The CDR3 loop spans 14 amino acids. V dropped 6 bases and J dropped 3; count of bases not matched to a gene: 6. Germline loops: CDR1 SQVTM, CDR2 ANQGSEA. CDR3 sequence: CSVAGQGALYEQYF. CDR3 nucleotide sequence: TGCAGCGTCGCGGGACAGGGGGCCCTCTACGAGCAGTACTTC.

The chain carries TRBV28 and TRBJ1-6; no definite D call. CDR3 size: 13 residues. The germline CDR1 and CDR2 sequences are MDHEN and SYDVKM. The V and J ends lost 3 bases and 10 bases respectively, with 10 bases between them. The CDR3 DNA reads TGTGCCAGCAGTTTGTCTAGCGAGTCACCCCTCCACTTT. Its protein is CASSLSSESPLHF.

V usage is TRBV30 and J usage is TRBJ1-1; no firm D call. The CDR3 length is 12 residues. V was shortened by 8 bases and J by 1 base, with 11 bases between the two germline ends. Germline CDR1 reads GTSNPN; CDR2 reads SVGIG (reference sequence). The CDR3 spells CAGGRRNTEAFF. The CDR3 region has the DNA TGTGCCGGCGGACGGCGGAACACTGAAGCTTTCTTT.

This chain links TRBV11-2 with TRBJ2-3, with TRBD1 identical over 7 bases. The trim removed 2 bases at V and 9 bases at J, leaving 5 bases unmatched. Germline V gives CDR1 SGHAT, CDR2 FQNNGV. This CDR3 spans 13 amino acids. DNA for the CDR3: TGTGCCAGCAGCTTAAGGGGGCAAGGGACGCAGTATTTT. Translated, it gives CASSLRGQGTQYF.

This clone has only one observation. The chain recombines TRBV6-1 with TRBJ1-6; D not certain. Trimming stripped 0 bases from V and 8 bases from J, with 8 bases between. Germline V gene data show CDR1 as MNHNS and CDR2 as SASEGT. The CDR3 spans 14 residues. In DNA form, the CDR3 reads TGTGCCAGCAGTGAAGCGGACGGCTATTCACCCCTCCACTTT. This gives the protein CASSEADGYSPLHF.

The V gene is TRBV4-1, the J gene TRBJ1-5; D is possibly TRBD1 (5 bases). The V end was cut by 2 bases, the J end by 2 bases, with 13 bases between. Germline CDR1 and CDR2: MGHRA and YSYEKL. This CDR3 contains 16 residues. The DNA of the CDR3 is TGCGCCAGCAGCCAACCTCGGAGGGGTCGCAATCAGCCCCAGCATTTT. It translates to CASSQPRRGRNQPQHF.

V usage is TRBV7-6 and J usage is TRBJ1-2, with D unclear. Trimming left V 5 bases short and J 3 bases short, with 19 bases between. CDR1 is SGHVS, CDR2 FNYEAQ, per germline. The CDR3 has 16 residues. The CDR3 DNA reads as TGTGCCAGCAGCCTCGGCCCTTCTACCGGGGACTATGGCTACACCTTC. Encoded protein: CASSLGPSTGDYGYTF.

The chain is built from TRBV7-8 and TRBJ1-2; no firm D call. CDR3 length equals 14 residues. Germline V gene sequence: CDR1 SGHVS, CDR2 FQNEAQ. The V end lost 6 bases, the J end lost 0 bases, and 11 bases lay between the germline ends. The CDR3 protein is CASSPGPTNYGYTF. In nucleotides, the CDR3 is TGTGCCAGCAGTCCCGGGCCAACTAACTATGGCTACACCTTC.

Written as DNA, the CDR3 is TGTGCCATCAGGGACCAACTACCAGGGAACACCGGGGAGCTGTTTTTT. Its translation: CAIRDQLPGNTGELFF. The rearrangement links TRBV10-3 to TRBJ2-2; D remains ambiguous. Per the germline V gene, CDR1 is ENHRY and CDR2 is SYGVKD. The CDR3 is 16 amino acids. Trimming cost V 6 bases and J 1 base, with 15 bases left between them.

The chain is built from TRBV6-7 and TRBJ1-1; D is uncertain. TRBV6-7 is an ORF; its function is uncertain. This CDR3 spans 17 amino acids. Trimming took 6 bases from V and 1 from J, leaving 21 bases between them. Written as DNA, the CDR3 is TGTGCCAGCAGCCGTGGGCACCTGAACAGACAGAACACTGAAGCTTTCTTT. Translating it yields CASSRGHLNRQNTEAFF.

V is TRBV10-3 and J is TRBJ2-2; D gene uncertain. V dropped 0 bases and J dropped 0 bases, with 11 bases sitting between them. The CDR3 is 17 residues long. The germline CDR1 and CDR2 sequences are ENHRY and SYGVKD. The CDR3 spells CAISESGKSSNTGELFF. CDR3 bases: TGTGCCATCAGTGAGTCAGGAAAATCATCGAACACCGGGGAGCTGTTTTTT.

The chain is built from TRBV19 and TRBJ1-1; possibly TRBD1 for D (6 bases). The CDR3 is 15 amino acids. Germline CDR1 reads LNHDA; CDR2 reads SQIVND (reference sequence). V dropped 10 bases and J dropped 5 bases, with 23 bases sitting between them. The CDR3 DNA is TGTGCCACTCAGCCAGTGGGGGCGGCCTCGACTGAAGCTTTCTTT. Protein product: CATQPVGAASTEAFF. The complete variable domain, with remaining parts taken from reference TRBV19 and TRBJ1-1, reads DGGITQSPKYLFRKEGQNVTLSCEQNLNHDAMYWYRQDPGQGLRLIYYSQIVNDFQKGDIAEGYSVSREKKESFPLTVTSAQKNPTAFYLCATQPVGAASTEAFFGQGTRLTVV.

This CDR3 reads CASSDLGTEAFF. The DNA of the CDR3 is TGTGCCAGCAGTGATTTAGGGACTGAAGCTTTCTTT. The chain carries TRBV25-1 and TRBJ1-1, with no clear D. Trimming removed 3 bases from V and 5 bases from J, with 7 bases in between. The CDR3 consists of 12 residues. Germline-derived CDR1 and CDR2 are MGHDK and SYGVNS. Using reference TRBV25-1 and TRBJ1-1 for the parts outside the CDR3, the full variable domain is EADIYQTPRYLVIGTGKKITLECSQTMGHDKMYWYQQDPGMELHLIHYSYGVNSTEKGDLSSESTVSRIRTEHFPLTLESARPSHTSQYLCASSDLGTEAFFGQGTRLTVV.

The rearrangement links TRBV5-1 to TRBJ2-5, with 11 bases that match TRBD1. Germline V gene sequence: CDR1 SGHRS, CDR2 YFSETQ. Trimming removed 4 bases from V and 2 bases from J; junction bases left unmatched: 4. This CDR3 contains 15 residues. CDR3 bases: TGCGCCAGCAGCCCTGGACAGGGGGCTCAAGAGACCCAGTACTTC. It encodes CASSPGQGAQETQYF.

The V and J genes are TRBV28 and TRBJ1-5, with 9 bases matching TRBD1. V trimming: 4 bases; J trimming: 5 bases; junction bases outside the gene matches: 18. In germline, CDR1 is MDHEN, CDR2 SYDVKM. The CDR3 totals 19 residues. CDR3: CASSSPGQGIGVGDQPQHF. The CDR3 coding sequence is TGTGCCAGCAGTTCGCCGGGACAGGGTATTGGGGTCGGCGATCAGCCCCAGCATTTT.

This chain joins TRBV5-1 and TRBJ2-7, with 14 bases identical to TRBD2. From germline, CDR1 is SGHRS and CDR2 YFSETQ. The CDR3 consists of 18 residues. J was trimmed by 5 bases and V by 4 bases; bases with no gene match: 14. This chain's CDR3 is CASSREGTSGRGGHEQYF. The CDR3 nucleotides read TGCGCCAGCAGCCGGGAGGGGACTAGCGGGAGAGGTGGACACGAGCAGTACTTC.

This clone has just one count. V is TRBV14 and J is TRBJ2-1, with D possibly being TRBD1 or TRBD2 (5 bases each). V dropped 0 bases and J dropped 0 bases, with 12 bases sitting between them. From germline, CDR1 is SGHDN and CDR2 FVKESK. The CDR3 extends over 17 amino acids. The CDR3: CASSQEGDPSSYNEQFF. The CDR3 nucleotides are TGTGCCAGCAGCCAAGAGGGGGACCCGAGCTCCTACAATGAGCAGTTCTTC.

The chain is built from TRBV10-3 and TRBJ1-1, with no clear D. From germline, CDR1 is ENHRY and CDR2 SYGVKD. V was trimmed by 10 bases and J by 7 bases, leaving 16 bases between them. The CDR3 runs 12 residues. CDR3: CATRVKGGEAFF. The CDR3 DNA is TGTGCCACCCGGGTTAAGGGCGGTGAAGCTTTCTTT.

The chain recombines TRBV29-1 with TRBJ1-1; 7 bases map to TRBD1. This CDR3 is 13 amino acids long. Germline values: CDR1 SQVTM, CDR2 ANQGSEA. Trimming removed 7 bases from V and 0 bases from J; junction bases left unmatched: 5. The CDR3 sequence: CSANRGMNTEAFF. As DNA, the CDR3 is TGCAGCGCCAACAGGGGAATGAACACTGAAGCTTTCTTT.